This entry lists 23 T cell receptor beta chains sequenced from one sample in a study of CD8 T cells in Susac syndrome. It was with random hexamers that roughly 0.45 to 1 ug RNA was reverse transcribed. TCRdb redid the calling of the immunoSEQ multiplex PCR reads with MiXCR, one entry per CDR3 protein. The table lists tens of thousands of distinct CDR3 sequences, more than 85% of them singletons, with about 0.47% in the top ten. Source material: CD8+ T cells from PBMCs. The receptors come from a human donor with multiple sclerosis.

J is TRBJ1-1 and V is TRBV28; D ambiguous. The CDR3 totals 13 residues. Deletions cut 5 bases from V and 6 bases from J, with 13 bases between. The germline V gene has CDR1 MDHEN and CDR2 SYDVKM. CDR3 nucleotides: TGTGCCAGCAGTCTCACAAGGCGGCCTGAAGCTTTCTTT. Protein product: CASSLTRRPEAFF.

This chain joins TRBV20-1 and TRBJ1-2; D remains ambiguous. V was clipped by 1 base and J by 0 bases, with 0 bases between them. Looked up from germline, CDR1 is DFQATT and CDR2 is SNEGSKA (reference sequence). The CDR3 covers 11 residues. CDR3 loop: CSARANYGYTF. CDR3 coding DNA: TGCAGTGCTAGAGCTAACTATGGCTACACCTTC.

The chain employs TRBV10-3 and TRBJ2-3; TRBD2 aligns across 13 bases. Germline V gives CDR1 ENHRY, CDR2 SYGVKD. CDR3 length equals 18 residues. V trimming: 0 bases; J trimming: 3 bases; junction bases outside the gene matches: 6. CDR3 nucleotides: TGTGCCATCAGTGAGTCGGGACTAGCGGGAAGTTGGACAGATACGCAGTATTTT. Protein: CAISESGLAGSWTDTQYF.

The chain employs TRBV11-2 and TRBJ2-4; 7 nucleotides line up with TRBD2. Trimming took 5 bases from V and 1 from J; bases not matched to a gene: 8. Looked up from germline, CDR1 is SGHAT and CDR2 is FQNNGV. The CDR3 length is 16 residues. The CDR3 is CASSARDGGAKNIQYF. The CDR3 DNA follows: TGTGCCAGCAGCGCAAGGGACGGGGGGGCCAAAAACATTCAGTACTTC.

J is TRBJ2-7 and V is TRBV27, with D hard to call. With 7 bases removed from V and 0 bases from J, the gap between germline ends came to 16 bases. Germline CDR1 reads MNHEY; CDR2 reads SMNVEV (reference sequence). The CDR3 totals 15 residues. The CDR3 sequence: CASTLHRGSSYEQYF. The CDR3 region has the DNA TGTGCCAGCACCCTACACCGCGGCAGCTCCTACGAGCAGTACTTC.

The V and J genes are TRBV12-3 or TRBV12-4 and TRBJ2-1; D gene ambiguous. The V and J ends lost 6 bases and 0 bases respectively, with 15 bases between them. This CDR3 comprises 16 residues. CDR3: CASSRGPQSSYNEQFF. The DNA of the CDR3 is TGTGCCAGCAGCCGCGGACCGCAGAGCTCCTACAATGAGCAGTTCTTC.

About this clonotype itself: At one of its ends the junction is not consistent with the germline gene, which may arise from a read error. The chain has TRBV19 and TRBJ2-7; 7 bases align to TRBD2. The CDR3 spans 15 residues. Germline-derived CDR1 and CDR2 are LNHDA and SQIVND (reference sequence). The CDR3 DNA is TGTGCCAGTAGCATAGGGAGGGTTCCGGCCTACGAGCAGTACTTC. Protein product: CASSIGRVPAYEQYF.

V and J are TRBV4-3 and TRBJ2-1; 8 nucleotides match TRBD1. The trim removed 1 base at V and 8 bases at J, leaving 7 bases unmatched. The CDR3 covers 15 residues. CDR1 LGHNA and CDR2 YSLEER come from the germline V gene. CDR3: CASSQVTGGKDEQFF. The CDR3, as DNA: TGCGCCAGCAGCCAAGTAACAGGGGGAAAAGATGAGCAGTTCTTC.

The V gene is TRBV7-2, the J gene TRBJ2-3; D tentatively reads TRBD1 or TRBD2 (5 bases each). The germline V gene has CDR1 SGHTA and CDR2 FQGNSA. CDR3 length equals 14 residues. Trimming stripped 6 bases from V and 6 bases from J, with 16 bases between. The CDR3 DNA reads as TGTGCCAGCAGGGGGGAGTGGGCGTGGGATACGCAGTATTTT. Its protein product is CASRGEWAWDTQYF. Together with reference TRBV7-2 and TRBJ2-3, the CDR3 gives the full variable domain: GAGVSQSPSNKVTEKGKDVELRCDPISGHTALYWYRQSLGQGLEFLIYFQGNSAPDKSGLPSDRFSAERTGGSVSTLTIQRTQQEDSAVYLCASRGEWAWDTQYFGPGTRLTVL.

The CDR3 is CASSHRWSELFF. CDR3 nucleotide sequence: TGTGCCAGCAGTCATCGGTGGTCAGAACTGTTTTTT. The chain couples TRBV2 to TRBJ1-4; no definite D call. Germline-derived CDR1 and CDR2 are SNHLY and FYNNEI. V lost 5 bases and J 12 bases, leaving 13 bases between the germline ends. This CDR3 region has 12 residues.

The rearrangement links TRBV10-3 to TRBJ1-5, with D unresolved. Trimming took off 0 bases at V and 0 bases at J, with 9 bases between the two ends. The germline V gene encodes CDR1 ENHRY and CDR2 SYGVKD. The CDR3 spans 16 residues. CDR3 in amino acids: CAISESYGYSNQPQHF. CDR3 DNA sequence: TGTGCCATCAGTGAGTCCTACGGGTATAGCAATCAGCCCCAGCATTTT.

V usage is TRBV20-1 and J usage is TRBJ2-5; TRBD2 is a possible D gene (5 bases). V shed 6 bases and J shed 1 base, with 12 bases lying between them. Germline CDR1 is DFQATT and CDR2 is SNEGSKA (reference sequence). This CDR3 is 13 amino acids long. The CDR3 protein is CSAPSGSQETQYF. Written as DNA, the CDR3 is TGCAGTGCCCCCTCGGGGTCCCAAGAGACCCAGTACTTC.

The rearrangement uses TRBV9 and TRBJ1-2; D may be TRBD1 (5 bases). In germline, CDR1 is SGDLS, CDR2 YYNGEE. V was pared by 8 bases and J by 2 bases, with 13 bases between. The CDR3 contains 13 residues. The CDR3 nucleotides are TGTGCCAGTGGGACCAGGGAGAACTATGGCTACACCTTC. Residues: CASGTRENYGYTF.

The chain couples TRBV11-2 to TRBJ2-5, with 10 bases aligning to TRBD2. After removal of 4 bases from V and 4 bases from J, the junction contained 6 bases not matched to a gene. Germline CDR1 SGHAT, CDR2 FQNNGV. The CDR3 runs to 15 residues. In DNA form, the CDR3 reads TGTGCCAGCAGCTGGACTAGCGGCCTCGGAGAGACCCAGTACTTC. Translation: CASSWTSGLGETQYF.

The gene calls are TRBV5-6 and TRBJ2-6; D possibly corresponds to TRBD1 (6 bases). CDR3 length: 15 residues. Germline assignment: CDR1 SGHDT and CDR2 YYEEEE. V lost 0 bases and J 3 bases, leaving 7 bases between the germline ends. DNA for the CDR3: TGTGCCAGCAGCTTGGCAGGGGTTGGGGCCAACGTCCTGACTTTC. Translation: CASSLAGVGANVLTF.

This clonotype appeared a single time. The chain has TRBV12-3 or TRBV12-4 and TRBJ2-7, with TRBD2 matching 8 bases. V trimming: 6 bases; J trimming: 5 bases; junction bases outside the gene matches: 3. The CDR3 is 12 residues long. Here the CDR3 reads CASSPGGNEQYF. The CDR3 nucleotides read TGTGCCAGCAGCCCGGGGGGGAACGAGCAGTACTTC.

The genes are TRBV7-9 and TRBJ1-1, with D hard to call. Germline values: CDR1 SEHNR, CDR2 FQNEAQ (reference sequence). The length of the CDR3 is 13 residues. Trimming shortened V by 6 bases and J by 3 bases, and 11 bases separated the two germline ends. The CDR3 region has the DNA TGTGCCAGCAGACCCGACACCGACACTGAAGCTTTCTTT. Its translation is CASRPDTDTEAFF.

The rearrangement joins TRBV27 to TRBJ2-1; 7 nucleotides align to TRBD2. Germline lookup yields CDR1 MNHEY and CDR2 SMNVEV (reference sequence). Losses at the gene ends were 5 bases for V and 5 bases for J; bases not matched to a gene: 3. This CDR3 has 13 amino acids. Here the CDR3 DNA reads TGTGCCAGCAGTCCTCTAGCGGACAATGAGCAGTTCTTC. It translates to CASSPLADNEQFF.

This rearrangement joins TRBV19 to TRBJ2-3; 10 bases line up with TRBD1. The CDR3 length is 15 residues. Germline CDR1 reads LNHDA; CDR2 reads SQIVND (reference sequence). The trim removed 5 bases at V and 6 bases at J, leaving 8 bases unmatched. The CDR3 DNA follows: TGTGCCAGTAGTGCCGGGACAGGGGATTGGGATACGCAGTATTTT. Translation gives CASSAGTGDWDTQYF.

The J gene is TRBJ2-1, the V gene TRBV11-2; D is unresolved. This CDR3 region has 16 residues. The V and J ends lost 6 bases and 5 bases respectively, with 20 bases between them. The germline V gene encodes CDR1 SGHAT and CDR2 FQNNGV. The CDR3 region is CASSMTTSTFDNEQFF. In DNA, the CDR3 is TGTGCCAGCAGTATGACGACCTCTACATTTGACAATGAGCAGTTCTTC.

In nucleotides, the CDR3 is TGTGCCAGCAGCAAAGTTGTGGTTATTACGCGGGAGGGCTACGAGCAGTACTTC. It encodes CASSKVVVITREGYEQYF. The chain carries TRBV21-1 and TRBJ2-7; no DNA check was done on the table's D call, TRBD2. TRBV21-1 is a pseudogene locus. This CDR3 spans 18 amino acids.

The genes are TRBV28 and TRBJ2-4; D might be TRBD1 or TRBD2, each matching 5 bases. This CDR3 spans 18 amino acids. The germline V gene has CDR1 MDHEN and CDR2 SYDVKM. With 5 bases removed from V and 2 bases from J, the gap between germline ends came to 22 bases. The CDR3 loop is CASSNPRRAREPKNIQYF. The CDR3 DNA reads as TGTGCCAGCAGTAATCCCCGCCGAGCCAGGGAGCCCAAAAACATTCAGTACTTC.

This clonotype was observed a handful of times. The chain has TRBV29-1 and TRBJ2-7; D is possibly TRBD2 (6 bases). The V end lost 1 base, the J end lost 4 bases, and 11 bases lay between the germline ends. Germline V gene data show CDR1 as SQVTM and CDR2 as ANQGSEA. The CDR3 is 13 amino acids. The CDR3 coding sequence is TGCAGCGTTGAAGGCGGGGCTGAATACGAGCAGTACTTC. Amino acids: CSVEGGAEYEQYF.